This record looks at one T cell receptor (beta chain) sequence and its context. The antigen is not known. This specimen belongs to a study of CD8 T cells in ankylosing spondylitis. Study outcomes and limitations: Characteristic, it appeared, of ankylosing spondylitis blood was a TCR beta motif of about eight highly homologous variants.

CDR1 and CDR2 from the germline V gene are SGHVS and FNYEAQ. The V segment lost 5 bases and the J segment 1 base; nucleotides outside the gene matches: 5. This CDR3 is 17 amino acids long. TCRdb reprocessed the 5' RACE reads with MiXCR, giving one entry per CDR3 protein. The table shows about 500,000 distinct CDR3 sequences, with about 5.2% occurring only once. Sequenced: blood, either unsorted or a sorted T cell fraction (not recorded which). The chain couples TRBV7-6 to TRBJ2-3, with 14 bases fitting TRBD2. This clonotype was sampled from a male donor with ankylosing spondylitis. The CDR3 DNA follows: TGTGCCAGCAGCCCGCGGGGACTAGCGGGGGGCACAGATACGCAGTATTTT. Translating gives CASSPRGLAGGTDTQYF.